The subject of this entry is one T cell receptor (beta chain). The sequencing of unsorted PBMC DNA took place on ten immunoSEQ deep assay plates. The repertoire was sequenced with immunoSEQ multiplex PCR; TCRdb's copy has only in-frame clones and lacks some. The sample contains 450,000 to 550,000 clones, 79% of which appear only once. Participating donors were healthy, HIV-negative adults free of recent acute infections or vaccinations. This specimen comes from a study of shared clonotypes between healthy human individuals. The CDR3 consists of 13 residues. V lost 5 bases and J lost 4, with 12 bases in between. CDR1 and CDR2 from the germline V gene are SGHKS and YYEKEE (reference sequence).

The V and J genes are TRBV5-5 and TRBJ1-2; TRBD1 is a possible D gene (5 bases). Input material: PBMCs. This clonotype was obtained from a woman aged 40-49 years in good health. Some clones in this sample may be carry-over from other donors' samples. In DNA form, the CDR3 reads TGTGCCAGCAGACTGGCAGGGATCTATGGCTACACCTTC. This gives the protein CASRLAGIYGYTF. Using reference TRBV5-5 and TRBJ1-2 for the parts outside the CDR3, the full variable domain is DAGVTQSPTHLIKTRGQQVTLRCSPISGHKSVSWYQQVLGQGPQFIFQYYEKEERGRGNFPDRFSARQFPNYSSELNVNALLLGDSALYLCASRLAGIYGYTFGSGTRLTVV.